This entry features one T cell receptor beta chain sequence. Its antigen remains unidentified. There are no base qualities to consult, and no much larger clone falls within one base. The germline V gene encodes CDR1 SEHNR and CDR2 FQNEAQ (reference sequence). Its CDR3 holds 13 amino acids, cysteine through phenylalanine. Of all the DNA, just the CDR3 is kept, 39 bases in frame from base 1. Unmatched junction bases come to 6, with V trimmed by 5 bases and J by 7 bases. The data belong to a study of blood T cell repertoires in COVID-19 (dated by TCRdb to about 2020). General notes on the study: The collaborator samples originated in the United States, Italy and Spain and spanned the acute and convalescent phases of COVID-19. The sample metadata nearly always contained a de-identified subject ID, COVID-19 status, age in years and sex. A freely available public database, intended as a resource for researchers studying the immune response to SARS-CoV-2, is where the repertoires were released. The prospective study material was composed of cDNA or gDNA derived from T cells, B-cell-depleted T cells, or PBMCs. The samples were drawn from two sources: the first 160 participants of the ongoing ImmuneRACE study, and 1,000 to 1,500 subjects contributed by 6 global collaborators. Where available, HLA class I and class II types were obtained from metadata supplied by the sample provider rather than from assay-based typing. The dataset comprised deeply sampled blood TCRbeta repertoires from subjects exposed to, actively infected with, or recovered from COVID-19. Here is what the overall study found, with its caveats: The quantity of clinical and demographic metadata differed by source and by participant and was supplied without curation.

TCRbeta CDR3 regions were amplified from genomic DNA using the immunoSEQ Assay, a bias-controlled multiplex PCR. The paper's data handling went like this. Within the assay, amplification of reference gene primers was used to estimate how many nucleated cells each sample contained. To quantify the absolute abundance of each unique TCRbeta CDR3 rearrangement, sequence reads were collapsed and filtered. Productive Simpson clonality was computed per sample as the square root of Simpson's diversity index over productive rearrangements. As stored in TCRdb, this immuneACCESS dataset retains in-frame rearrangements with V and J assigned. A fraction of the clones does not appear; measured against another copy, unresolved V genes explain less than half of the discrepancy, and the remainder lacks a known reason. V and J calls and clone size are as listed in that table; D and trimming were resolved from the DNA. This sample gives approximately 130,000 clones in total; 81% of them show up just once. The ten largest make up about 8.4% of the sample.

Collaborating institutions collected whole blood in K2EDTA tubes following their own protocols. For TCRbeta analysis, collaborators shipped samples as frozen whole blood, isolated PBMCs, or DNA extracted from either of those sample types. The sequencing sample was made of peripheral blood. The sequence derives from an older woman with active or convalescent COVID-19. The chain is assembled from TRBV7-9 and TRBJ2-7; a stretch of 9 junction bases matches TRBD2. The CDR3 protein sequence reads: CASSMMTSGEQYF. The base sequence is TGTGCCAGCAGCATGATGACTAGCGGTGAGCAGTACTTC.